These T cell receptor beta chains were read from a single sample in a study of T-cell memory formation after mild COVID-19. Via MiXCR, TCRdb re-called the 5' RACE reads, giving one row per CDR3 protein. The table has around 390,000 distinct CDR3 sequences, 15% to 20% seen once. The sequencing input was PBMCs or a T cell subset sorted from them (not recorded which). These receptors came from a man aged 18 to 30 who had mild COVID-19 (a few samples of this study predate the infection). Cell type and time point are not known. Each CDR3 is given with its conserved first and last residue. The order of the fields is V gene, J gene, clone size, D gene, CDR3 DNA, CDR3 protein. D genes are given only for firm matches. Clone size is shown for a subset of rows, as once, few, many or a class of expanded clone.

V gene: TRBV21-1; J gene: TRBJ1-3; clone size: .; D gene: .; CDR3 DNA: TGTGCCAGCCCCGAAGGTAGCTCTGGAAACACCATATATTTT; CDR3 protein: CASPEGSSGNTIYF
V gene: TRBV4-1; J gene: TRBJ1-2; clone size: .; D gene: .; CDR3 DNA: TGCGCCAGCAGCCAAGATCACACCACGTATGGCTACACCTTC; CDR3 protein: CASSQDHTTYGYTF
V gene: TRBV5-1; J gene: TRBJ2-1; clone size: few; D gene: .; CDR3 DNA: TGCGCCAGCAGCCCGGACCGGGAGTGGTTCTTC; CDR3 protein: CASSPDREWFF
V gene: TRBV4-2; J gene: TRBJ1-6; clone size: .; D gene: .; CDR3 DNA: TGTGCCAGTAGCCAAGATCGGAATTCACCCCTCCACTTT; CDR3 protein: CASSQDRNSPLHF
V gene: TRBV7-6; J gene: TRBJ2-1; clone size: few; D gene: TRBD2; CDR3 DNA: TGTGCCAGCAGCTTAGCGGGACTAGAACCCTACAATGAGCAGTTCTTC; CDR3 protein: CASSLAGLEPYNEQFF
V gene: TRBV12-3/TRBV12-4; J gene: TRBJ1-1; clone size: .; D gene: .; CDR3 DNA: TGTGCCAGCAGTTTTTACCGTGGGACCACTGAAGCTTTCTTT; CDR3 protein: CASSFYRGTTEAFF
V gene: TRBV6-6; J gene: TRBJ1-6; clone size: few; D gene: TRBD1; CDR3 DNA: TGTGCCAGCAGTCCACAGGGGGCCTTCCGGAATTCACCCCTCCACTTT; CDR3 protein: CASSPQGAFRNSPLHF
V gene: TRBV9; J gene: TRBJ2-5; clone size: .; D gene: .; CDR3 DNA: TGTGCCAGCAGCCCCGGGGGAGAACTGGACGGGACCCAGTACTTC; CDR3 protein: CASSPGGELDGTQYF
V gene: TRBV6-6; J gene: TRBJ1-5; clone size: .; D gene: .; CDR3 DNA: TGTGCCAGCAGTAACCCCCACCTTAATCAGCCCCAGCATTTT; CDR3 protein: CASSNPHLNQPQHF
V gene: TRBV5-1; J gene: TRBJ1-2; clone size: few; D gene: .; CDR3 DNA: TGCGCCAGCAGCTTCAACAGGGCCAACTATGGCTACACCTTC; CDR3 protein: CASSFNRANYGYTF
V gene: TRBV14; J gene: TRBJ1-1; clone size: few; D gene: .; CDR3 DNA: TGTGCCAGCAGCCCAGGGCAGGGAAGGGGCACTGAAGCTTTCTTT; CDR3 protein: CASSPGQGRGTEAFF
V gene: TRBV4-2; J gene: TRBJ2-2; clone size: many; D gene: .; CDR3 DNA: TGTGCCAGCAGCCAGGTTTCGGCCGGGGAGCTGTTTTTT; CDR3 protein: CASSQVSAGELFF
V gene: TRBV9; J gene: TRBJ2-7; clone size: .; D gene: TRBD2; CDR3 DNA: TGTGCCAGCAGCGTAGAGGTAGCGGGGAACGAGCAGTACTTC; CDR3 protein: CASSVEVAGNEQYF
V gene: TRBV7-9; J gene: TRBJ2-1; clone size: .; D gene: .; CDR3 DNA: TGTGCCAGCATGCTTGGGGCCCTATACAATGAGCAGTTCTTC; CDR3 protein: CASMLGALYNEQFF
V gene: TRBV29-1; J gene: TRBJ1-2; clone size: .; D gene: .; CDR3 DNA: TGCAGCGTTGTCGGGACGGACTATGGCTACACCTTC; CDR3 protein: CSVVGTDYGYTF
V gene: TRBV7-6; J gene: TRBJ2-4; clone size: few; D gene: .; CDR3 DNA: TGTGCCAGCAGCGGCAACCCGGGAGCTGGGATTCAGTACTTC; CDR3 protein: CASSGNPGAGIQYF
V gene: TRBV7-3; J gene: TRBJ2-1; clone size: few; D gene: .; CDR3 DNA: TGTGCCAGCAGCTTAGAATTAGCAAACAATGAGCAGTTCTTC; CDR3 protein: CASSLELANNEQFF
V gene: TRBV29-1; J gene: TRBJ1-1; clone size: few; D gene: .; CDR3 DNA: TGCAGCGTTGAAACCCCTTGGGGCAGGCCCGACACTGAAGCTTTCTTT; CDR3 protein: CSVETPWGRPDTEAFF
V gene: TRBV4-3; J gene: TRBJ2-3; clone size: few; D gene: .; CDR3 DNA: TGCGCCAGCAGCCAGAAGACAGCGTTAACAGATACGCAGTATTTT; CDR3 protein: CASSQKTALTDTQYF
V gene: TRBV11-2; J gene: TRBJ2-6; clone size: few; D gene: .; CDR3 DNA: TGTGCCAGCAGCCCGGCCTACTCTGGGGCCAACGTCCTGACTTTC; CDR3 protein: CASSPAYSGANVLTF
V gene: TRBV20-1; J gene: TRBJ2-1; clone size: .; D gene: .; CDR3 DNA: TGCAGTGCTAGCGTAGACAATGAGCAGTTCTTC; CDR3 protein: CSASVDNEQFF
V gene: TRBV4-2; J gene: TRBJ1-2; clone size: .; D gene: .; CDR3 DNA: TGTGCCAGCAGCCCCAAGGTTTCGGGTAACTATGGCTACACCTTC; CDR3 protein: CASSPKVSGNYGYTF
V gene: TRBV12-3/TRBV12-4; J gene: TRBJ2-5; clone size: few; D gene: TRBD2; CDR3 DNA: TGTGCCAGCAGTGCTAGCGGCCCCGAGACCCAGTACTTC; CDR3 protein: CASSASGPETQYF
V gene: TRBV9; J gene: TRBJ1-1; clone size: .; D gene: .; CDR3 DNA: TGTGCCAGCAGCGGGACTTCTGAAGCTTTCTTT; CDR3 protein: CASSGTSEAFF
V gene: TRBV7-2; J gene: TRBJ1-4; clone size: many; D gene: TRBD1; CDR3 DNA: TGTGCCAGCGGTCGACAGGGGGCGGCTAATGAAAAACTGTTTTTT; CDR3 protein: CASGRQGAANEKLFF
V gene: TRBV7-9; J gene: TRBJ2-1; clone size: .; D gene: TRBD2; CDR3 DNA: TGTGCCAGCAGGGCATTAGCGGGGGAGCAGTTCTTC; CDR3 protein: CASRALAGEQFF
V gene: TRBV7-2; J gene: TRBJ2-5; clone size: few; D gene: TRBD1; CDR3 DNA: TGTGCCAGCAGCTTAGACGACAGGGGAGAGACCCAGTACTTC; CDR3 protein: CASSLDDRGETQYF
V gene: TRBV5-1; J gene: TRBJ2-1; clone size: .; D gene: TRBD1; CDR3 DNA: TGCGCCAGCAGCCCACAGGGGGACAATGAGCAGTTCTTC; CDR3 protein: CASSPQGDNEQFF
V gene: TRBV7-2; J gene: TRBJ1-2; clone size: once; D gene: TRBD1; CDR3 DNA: TGTGCCAGCAGCTGGTTGGACAGGGTGCATGGCTACACCTTC; CDR3 protein: CASSWLDRVHGYTF
V gene: TRBV4-1; J gene: TRBJ2-1; clone size: many; D gene: TRBD2; CDR3 DNA: TGCGCCAGCAGCCTTACTAGCGGGAAGACCTACAATGAGCAGTTCTTC; CDR3 protein: CASSLTSGKTYNEQFF
V gene: TRBV28; J gene: TRBJ2-3; clone size: few; D gene: TRBD2; CDR3 DNA: TGTGCCAGCAGCCAGAGCGGGGGGCTCACAGATACGCAGTATTTT; CDR3 protein: CASSQSGGLTDTQYF
V gene: TRBV5-6; J gene: TRBJ2-1; clone size: few; D gene: TRBD1; CDR3 DNA: TGTGCCAGCAGGCCCGGGACAGCCTACTACAATGAGCAGTTCTTC; CDR3 protein: CASRPGTAYYNEQFF
V gene: TRBV12-3/TRBV12-4; J gene: TRBJ2-1; clone size: .; D gene: TRBD1; CDR3 DNA: TGTGCCAGCAGTCCCCCGACAGGGGGGAGTGAGCAGTTCTTC; CDR3 protein: CASSPPTGGSEQFF
V gene: TRBV15; J gene: TRBJ2-1; clone size: .; D gene: TRBD1; CDR3 DNA: TGTGCCACCAGCCCCCTAGGACAGGGGACTCAGTTCTTC; CDR3 protein: CATSPLGQGTQFF
V gene: TRBV10-3; J gene: TRBJ1-1; clone size: .; D gene: .; CDR3 DNA: TGTGCCATCAGGGTCAGGGACACTGAAGCTTTCTTT; CDR3 protein: CAIRVRDTEAFF
V gene: TRBV3-1; J gene: TRBJ2-5; clone size: few; D gene: .; CDR3 DNA: TGTGCCAGCACCCCGGGGGTCGGGGAGACCCAGTACTTC; CDR3 protein: CASTPGVGETQYF
V gene: TRBV4-2; J gene: TRBJ2-1; clone size: many; D gene: .; CDR3 DNA: TGTGCCAGCAGCCAAGATCTTGCAGAGTCCTACAATGAGCAGTTCTTC; CDR3 protein: CASSQDLAESYNEQFF
V gene: TRBV4-1; J gene: TRBJ1-6; clone size: .; D gene: .; CDR3 DNA: TGCGCCAGCAGCCAATTGCCCGGTTCACCCCTCCACTTT; CDR3 protein: CASSQLPGSPLHF
V gene: TRBV29-1; J gene: TRBJ1-2; clone size: few; D gene: TRBD1; CDR3 DNA: TGCAGCGCGGGACAGGGGGTGCTGTGGTATGGCTACACCTTC; CDR3 protein: CSAGQGVLWYGYTF
V gene: TRBV4-1; J gene: TRBJ2-7; clone size: .; D gene: .; CDR3 DNA: TGCGCCAGCAGCCAAGAGCATGAGGTTCCAGGGTGGGAGCAGTACTTC; CDR3 protein: CASSQEHEVPGWEQYF
V gene: TRBV28; J gene: TRBJ2-5; clone size: many; D gene: TRBD1; CDR3 DNA: TGTGCCAGCAGTTTTACAGGGGGCCACCAAGAGACCCAGTACTTC; CDR3 protein: CASSFTGGHQETQYF
V gene: TRBV7-3; J gene: TRBJ2-2; clone size: .; D gene: TRBD1; CDR3 DNA: TGTGCCAGCAGCCAACATCCGGGACAGGATAACACCGGGGAGCTGTTTTTT; CDR3 protein: CASSQHPGQDNTGELFF
V gene: TRBV5-1; J gene: TRBJ1-3; clone size: .; D gene: TRBD1; CDR3 DNA: TGCGCCAGCAGCTTGGAGGGACAGATTAGCGGAAACACCATATATTTT; CDR3 protein: CASSLEGQISGNTIYF